The clone carrying this TCR beta chain was seen ten or more times. Its specificity is unknown. This sample was included in a study of identical twins. Study-wide results and limits: In cord blood, abundant beta clonotypes had fewer insertions; memory showed no trend. Sequences that were out-of-frame, alpha and twin-shared displayed an excess of low generation probability. In drawing conclusions, the study used cross-sectional statistical analysis and did not follow the same donors.

The cDNA had a unique molecular identifier and a template-switch universal primer site. TCRdb fed the 5' RACE reads into MiXCR, producing one record per CDR3 protein. The sample lists approximately 1.8 million distinct CDR3 sequences, around a third occurring once. Trimming left V 5 bases short and J 5 bases short, with 10 bases between. This CDR3 contains 13 residues. CDR1 MGHRA and CDR2 YSYEKL come from the germline V gene. The sequencing sample was made of cord blood. The chain links TRBV4-1 to TRBJ2-1, with D possibly being TRBD2 (6 bases). The source of this sequence is a newborn girl in good health. The CDR3 loop reads CASSTSPHNEQFF. CDR3 DNA sequence: TGCGCCAGCAGCACTAGCCCCCACAATGAGCAGTTCTTC.